These T cell receptor beta chains were read from a single sample in a study. From the 5' RACE reads, TCRdb called clonotypes with MiXCR, one entry per CDR3 protein. This table holds tens of thousands of distinct CDR3 sequences, approximately 25% found once. Sequencing was carried out using memory CD4+ T cells sorted from blood. These receptors all come from a female donor with breast cancer. The CDR3 runs from the conserved cysteine through the conserved F or W. D genes are given only for firm matches. A clone size is listed for some rows: how often the clone was seen (once, few, many), or a class if it is expanded.

d_call,clone_size,j_call,v_call,cdr3_nt,cdr3_aa
-,-,TRBJ2-1,TRBV6-1,TGTGCCAGCAGTGCCAGCGTCGACAATGAGCAGTTCTTC,CASSASVDNEQFF
TRBD2,many,TRBJ2-1,TRBV6-5,TGTGCCAGCAGTTACGGCGGGGGGGGGACCTACAATGAGCAGTTCTTC,CASSYGGGGTYNEQFF
-,-,TRBJ2-7,TRBV27,TGTGCCAGCGCCCCCCAGGCGGCCTTAGAGCAGTACTTC,CASAPQAALEQYF
-,-,TRBJ1-1,TRBV7-2,TGTGCCAGCGGGGACATGGACCGTGGAATGAACACTGAAGCTTTCTTT,CASGDMDRGMNTEAFF
-,few,TRBJ2-3,TRBV29-1,TGCAGCTCTACCTTGGGGAATACGCAGTATTTT,CSSTLGNTQYF
-,many,TRBJ1-5,TRBV4-2,TGTGCCAGCAGCCAAGAGGTGGGTCAGCCCCAGCATTTT,CASSQEVGQPQHF
-,once,TRBJ2-2,TRBV2,TGTGCCAGCAAGATCCTAAACACCGGGGAGCTGTTTTTT,CASKILNTGELFF
-,many,TRBJ2-7,TRBV28,TGTGCCAGCGTCCCGGAAGGGGCGGGGAACTACGAGCAGTACTTC,CASVPEGAGNYEQYF
-,many,TRBJ1-1,TRBV6-5,TGTGCCAGCAGTAGTTACAGGGAAGCTTTCTTT,CASSSYREAFF
TRBD1,few,TRBJ2-2,TRBV5-1,TGCGCCAGCAGCTTGACCGGGACAGGGTTACCCGGGGAGCTGTTTTTT,CASSLTGTGLPGELFF
-,many,TRBJ2-1,TRBV5-1,TGCGCCAGCAGCTTGGTGACTAATTATGAGCAGTTCTTC,CASSLVTNYEQFF
-,few,TRBJ2-5,TRBV24-1,TGTGCCACCAGTGATGCCGGGACCAGAGAGACCCAGTACTTC,CATSDAGTRETQYF